The 16 T cell receptor beta chains given below trace back to one sample, sequenced in a study of a mutant IDH1 vaccine in newly diagnosed glioma. Time point in this sample: baseline, week 1 (first vaccination visit). Treatment of the sample: pre-vaccination baseline after standard-of-care therapy. Produced via immunoSEQ multiplex PCR; TCRdb's table is partial and in-frame only. Altogether 25,000 to 35,000 clones are present, approximately 80% being singletons, with the ten largest covering approximately 19%. Sequenced material: PBMCs, taken from a glioma patient treated with radiotherapy, temozolomide or both. The receptors shown here come from a man aged 25 to 40 with glioma.

CDR3 nucleotide sequence: TGCGCCAGCAGCTTGTCGGACAGAAGCACTGAAGCTTTCTTT. Its translation: CASSLSDRSTEAFF. The chain has TRBV5-1 and TRBJ1-1, with D tentatively TRBD1 (6 bases). Per germline, CDR1 SGHRS and CDR2 YFSETQ. The CDR3 is 14 amino acids. Trimming removed 1 base at V and 4 bases at J, with 11 bases between.

The J gene is TRBJ1-1, the V gene TRBV4-3, with D uncertain. V was shortened by 6 bases and J by 1 base, with 6 bases between the two germline ends. The CDR3 length is 12 residues. Germline-derived CDR1 and CDR2 are LGHNA and YSLEER. CDR3 sequence (DNA): TGCGCCAGCAGAGCGGGGAACACTGAAGCTTTCTTT. It translates to CASRAGNTEAFF.

The rearrangement links TRBV5-1 to TRBJ2-7, with 9 bases that match TRBD2. V was pared by 0 bases and J by 3 bases, with 4 bases of the junction left unmatched. The CDR3 has 15 amino acids. Germline assignment: CDR1 SGHRS and CDR2 YFSETQ. The CDR3 coding sequence is TGCGCCAGCAGCTTGGACGCTAGCGGGGACTACGAGCAGTACTTC. Protein: CASSLDASGDYEQYF.

V usage is TRBV30 and J usage is TRBJ2-3, with no clear D. V lost 0 bases and J 1 base, leaving 5 bases between the germline ends. CDR1 is GTSNPN and CDR2 is SVGIG in the germline V gene (reference sequence). The CDR3 runs to 13 residues. The CDR3 nucleotides are TGTGCCTGGAGTGTACTCGGCACAGATACGCAGTATTTT. Translated: CAWSVLGTDTQYF.

CDR3 nucleotides: TGTGCCAGCAGCTTAGGGGGTCGGTACAATGAGCAGTTCTTC. This translates into CASSLGGRYNEQFF. J is TRBJ2-1 and V is TRBV7-2; D gene uncertain. This CDR3 comprises 14 residues. The germline CDR1 and CDR2 sequences are SGHTA and FQGNSA. V was shortened by 1 base and J by 4 bases, with 8 bases between the two germline ends. Full variable domain (missing parts from reference TRBV7-2 and TRBJ2-1): GAGVSQSPSNKVTEKGKDVELRCDPISGHTALYWYRQSLGQGLEFLIYFQGNSAPDKSGLPSDRFSAERTGGSVSTLTIQRTQQEDSAVYLCASSLGGRYNEQFFGPGTRLTVL.

The chain combines TRBV9 with TRBJ1-1, with D perhaps matching TRBD1 (6 bases). Germline CDR1 reads SGDLS; CDR2 reads YYNGEE. V lost 7 bases, J lost 8 bases, and 15 bases lay in between. The CDR3 extends over 12 amino acids. The CDR3 here is CASSKRGGEAFF. The DNA of the CDR3 is TGTGCCAGCTCGAAAAGGGGGGGGGAAGCTTTCTTT.

The chain uses TRBV10-3 and TRBJ2-1; possible D gene TRBD2, 7 bases. This CDR3 comprises 15 residues. The ends were cut back, 11 bases at V and 9 bases at J, with 26 bases in the middle. Germline V lookup: CDR1 ENHRY, CDR2 SYGVKD. The CDR3 DNA is TGTGCCGGGGGCGGAGCGGGGCAGAGACTCTCTGAGCAGTTCTTC. This gives the protein CAGGGAGQRLSEQFF.

The chain combines TRBV7-8 with TRBJ1-5; D may be TRBD1 (5 bases). Trimming pared 1 base from V and 7 bases from J, leaving 17 bases between. The CDR3 length is 16 residues. Germline V gives CDR1 SGHVS, CDR2 FQNEAQ. The CDR3 reads CASSLVWGPGRQPQHF. CDR3 coding DNA: TGTGCCAGCAGCTTAGTGTGGGGACCCGGACGCCAGCCCCAGCATTTT.

This clone was found a few times. The chain recombines TRBV30 with TRBJ1-1; D perhaps matches TRBD1 (5 bases). In germline, CDR1 is GTSNPN, CDR2 SVGIG (reference sequence). Trimming cost V 4 bases and J 6 bases, with 18 bases left between them. The CDR3 contains 14 residues. CDR3 nucleotides: TGTGCCTGGACCACCGAGGTTGGGGGATCTGAAGCTTTCTTT. Residues: CAWTTEVGGSEAFF.

This chain links TRBV11-2 with TRBJ2-6, with D unresolved. In germline, CDR1 is SGHAT, CDR2 FQNNGV. The ends were cut back, 9 bases at V and 4 bases at J, with 10 bases in the middle. The CDR3 runs 13 residues. CDR3 coding DNA: TGTGCCAGTGACTGGTCGGGGGCCAACGTCCTGACTTTC. Encoded protein: CASDWSGANVLTF.

J is TRBJ2-6 and V is TRBV4-3; perhaps D is TRBD1 or TRBD2 (7 bases each). The CDR3 consists of 21 residues. Trimming pared 0 bases from V and 0 bases from J, leaving 21 bases between. Germline CDR1 LGHNA, CDR2 YSLEER. The CDR3 region has the DNA TGCGCCAGCAGCCAAGATCCGGGGAGGGGGCGCGTGCCCTCTGGGGCCAACGTCCTGACTTTC. Protein sequence: CASSQDPGRGRVPSGANVLTF.

The chain carries TRBV10-2 and TRBJ2-7; D is tentatively TRBD1 or TRBD2 (6 bases each). This CDR3 is 14 amino acids long. V gave up 2 bases and J gave up 5 bases, with 13 bases separating them. Germline V lookup: CDR1 WSHSY, CDR2 SAAADI. This CDR3 is CASSELTGADEQYF. CDR3 DNA sequence: TGCGCCAGCAGTGAGCTTACGGGGGCGGACGAGCAGTACTTC.

The CDR3 DNA is TGTGCCAGCAGGCAACCAGGACAGGGGGCATACGAAAAACTGTTTTTT. Amino acids: CASRQPGQGAYEKLFF. V gene TRBV25-1 combines with J gene TRBJ1-4, with TRBD1 matching over 11 bases. Germline CDR1 MGHDK, CDR2 SYGVNS. The length of the CDR3 is 16 residues. The V and J ends lost 6 bases and 8 bases, in that order; junction bases with no gene match: 11.

The chain joins TRBV5-4 to TRBJ2-4; possible D gene TRBD1, 6 bases. The CDR3 contains 16 residues. Germline lookup yields CDR1 SGHNT and CDR2 YYREEE (reference sequence). V lost 0 bases to trimming and J lost 0 bases, with 10 bases between them. The CDR3 sequence is CASSLDRVGAKNIQYF. DNA for the CDR3: TGTGCCAGCAGCTTGGACAGGGTTGGAGCCAAAAACATTCAGTACTTC.

The V call is TRBV15, the J call TRBJ2-2; TRBD2 might be the D (6 bases). The length of the CDR3 is 17 residues. CDR1 and CDR2 (germline): LNHNV, YYDKDF (reference sequence). Trimming removed 0 bases from V and 3 bases from J, with 14 bases in between. The CDR3 protein is CATSRDVEGVDTGELFF. CDR3 in DNA: TGTGCCACCAGCAGAGATGTGGAGGGAGTAGACACCGGGGAGCTGTTTTTT. Together with reference TRBV15 and TRBJ2-2, the CDR3 gives the full variable domain: DAMVIQNPRYQVTQFGKPVTLSCSQTLNHNVMYWYQQKSSQAPKLLFHYYDKDFNNEADTPDNFQSRRPNTSFCFLDIRSPGLGDTAMYLCATSRDVEGVDTGELFFGEGSRLTVL.

The chain employs TRBV29-1 and TRBJ2-7, with 8 bases that match TRBD1. CDR1 is SQVTM, CDR2 ANQGSEA, per germline. V shed 1 base and J 2 bases; nucleotides not matched to a gene: 1. CDR3 size: 13 residues. Here the CDR3 DNA reads TGCAGCGTTGAAGGACAGGGGCCCTACGAGCAGTACTTC. This encodes CSVEGQGPYEQYF.